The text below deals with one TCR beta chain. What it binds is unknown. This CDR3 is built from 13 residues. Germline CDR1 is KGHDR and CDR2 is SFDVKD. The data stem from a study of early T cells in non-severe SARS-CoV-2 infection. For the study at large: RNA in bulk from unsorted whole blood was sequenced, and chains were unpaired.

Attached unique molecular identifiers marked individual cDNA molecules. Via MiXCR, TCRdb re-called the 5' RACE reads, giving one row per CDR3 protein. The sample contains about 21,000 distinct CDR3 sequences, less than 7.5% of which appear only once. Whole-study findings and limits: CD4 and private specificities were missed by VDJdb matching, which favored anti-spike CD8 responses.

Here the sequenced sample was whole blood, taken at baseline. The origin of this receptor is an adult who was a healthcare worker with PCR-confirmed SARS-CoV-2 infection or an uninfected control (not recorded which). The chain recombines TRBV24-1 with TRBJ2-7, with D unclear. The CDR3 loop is CATADGASYEQYF. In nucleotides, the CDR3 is TGTGCGACCGCGGACGGTGCCTCCTACGAGCAGTACTTC.